This T cell receptor beta chain was identified in a study of spatial heterogeneity in lung cancer. This CDR3 comprises 17 residues. Trimming took off 3 bases at V and 4 bases at J, with 18 bases between the two ends. The V gene's germline CDR1 is SEHNR and CDR2 FQNEAQ (reference sequence). Sample share makes this clonotype medium-sized. This beta chain is a stray sequence in a library constructed for alpha chains; its clone size is not meaningful. Each CDR3 protein gets one entry after TCRdb re-called the 5' RACE reads with MiXCR. In the table there are over 6,500 distinct CDR3 sequences, roughly 3.8% of which are singletons. Time point denoted: sample taken at primary tumor resection. From tumor, nontumor lung or frozen PBMC, whole RNA was taken unsorted for sequencing.

The clonotype comes from a female donor with early-stage non-small cell lung cancer. Specimen: normal lung tissue next to the tumor, collected at surgery. The chain has TRBV7-9 and TRBJ2-2; TRBD2 might be the D (5 bases). The chain's CDR3 is CASSLLMDSYGTGELFF. In nucleotides, the CDR3 is TGTGCCAGCAGCTTGCTCATGGACTCCTACGGCACCGGGGAGCTGTTTTTT.